This T cell receptor (beta chain) emerged from a study of blood T cell repertoires in COVID-19. Overall study: Samples taken during acute and convalescent COVID-19 were collected in the United States, Italy and Spain.

Authors' analysis steps: Estimated nucleated cell counts came from reference gene primer amplification. Assay: immunoSEQ multiplex PCR; the TCRdb copy retains only in-frame clones and omits some. D and trimming come from the DNA, and the V and J calls and clone size come from that table. The sample has roughly 500,000 clones, 89% seen once. CDR3 length equals 12 residues. Trimming shortened V by 6 bases and J by 6 bases, and 9 bases separated the two germline ends. Germline values: CDR1 SGHRS, CDR2 YFSETQ. Sample: peripheral blood. This clonotype was sampled from a man younger than 35 with COVID-19, enrolled during active disease. This chain uses TRBV5-1 with TRBJ2-2, with D possibly TRBD1 on 6 matching bases. Here the CDR3 reads CASTYRAGELFF. The CDR3 region has the DNA TGCGCCAGCACTTACAGGGCCGGGGAGCTGTTTTTT.